This T cell receptor beta chain was captured in a study of blood T cell repertoires in COVID-19. Study summary: The samples span acute and convalescent COVID-19 from the United States, Italy and Spain.

The CDR3 covers 15 residues. Participants were aged about 18 to 100 years, lived in 20 to 25 US areas, and enrolled virtually. Source study methods: Cell counts per sample came from amplifying reference gene primers. Data came from immunoSEQ multiplex PCR; TCRdb stores just in-frame clones and leaves some out. The DNA gave D and trimming, while V, J and clone size come from that table. This table holds roughly 200,000 clones, about four fifths found once. The V and J genes are TRBV21-1 and TRBJ2-2; the table's D gene call, TRBD1, was not cross checked with the DNA. TRBV21-1 is marked as a pseudogene. The specimen was PBMCs or T cells enriched from blood (not recorded which). The receptor comes from a woman between 45 and 60 years old who had been exposed to COVID-19. The DNA of the CDR3 is TGTGCCAGCAGCAAAGGGAACAGGAACACCGGGGAGCTGTTTTTT. This translates into CASSKGNRNTGELFF.